The sequence of this TCR beta chain was determined in a study of T cells in localized non-small cell lung cancer. V lost 3 bases to trimming and J lost 1 base, with 12 bases between them. The CDR3 contains 15 residues. In germline, CDR1 is SGDLS, CDR2 YYNGEE. Study-level findings and limits: Longer overall survival accompanied higher blood T cell density. Owing to sequencing of a solitary tumor region, heterogeneity cannot be discounted. There were a median 57 of the top 100 tumor clones appearing in adjacent lung. Uninvolved adjacent lung showed higher T cell clonality than tumor.

Worth noting for this clone: Its antigen is as yet unknown.

Only in-frame clones appear in the TCRdb table, and some are missing; sequencing was by immunoSEQ multiplex PCR. Among roughly 77,000 clones listed, 85% to 90% were seen once. The sequences come from peripheral blood, collected before any cancer treatment. The TCR originated in a woman aged 35-75 years with stage I squamous cell lung carcinoma. The gene calls are TRBV9 and TRBJ2-3; no firm D call. The CDR3 DNA reads TGTGCCAGCAGCGCCCCTGTTAAGGGCACAGATACGCAGTATTTT. Amino acid sequence: CASSAPVKGTDTQYF.